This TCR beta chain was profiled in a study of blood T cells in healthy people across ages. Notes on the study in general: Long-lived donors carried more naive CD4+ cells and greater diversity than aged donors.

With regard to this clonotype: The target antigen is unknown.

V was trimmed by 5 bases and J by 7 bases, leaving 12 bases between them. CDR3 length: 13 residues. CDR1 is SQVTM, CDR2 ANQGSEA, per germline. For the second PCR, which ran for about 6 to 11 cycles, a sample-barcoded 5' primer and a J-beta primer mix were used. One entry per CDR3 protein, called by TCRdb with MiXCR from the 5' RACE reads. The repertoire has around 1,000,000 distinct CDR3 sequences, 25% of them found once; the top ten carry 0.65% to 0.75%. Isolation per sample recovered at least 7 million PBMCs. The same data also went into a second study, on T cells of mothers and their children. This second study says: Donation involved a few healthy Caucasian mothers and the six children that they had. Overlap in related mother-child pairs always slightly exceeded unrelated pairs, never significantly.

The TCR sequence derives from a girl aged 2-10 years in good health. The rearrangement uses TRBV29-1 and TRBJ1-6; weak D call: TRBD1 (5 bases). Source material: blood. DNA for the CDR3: TGCAGCGTTAATGCGGGACCAAATTCACCCCTCCACTTT. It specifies CSVNAGPNSPLHF.